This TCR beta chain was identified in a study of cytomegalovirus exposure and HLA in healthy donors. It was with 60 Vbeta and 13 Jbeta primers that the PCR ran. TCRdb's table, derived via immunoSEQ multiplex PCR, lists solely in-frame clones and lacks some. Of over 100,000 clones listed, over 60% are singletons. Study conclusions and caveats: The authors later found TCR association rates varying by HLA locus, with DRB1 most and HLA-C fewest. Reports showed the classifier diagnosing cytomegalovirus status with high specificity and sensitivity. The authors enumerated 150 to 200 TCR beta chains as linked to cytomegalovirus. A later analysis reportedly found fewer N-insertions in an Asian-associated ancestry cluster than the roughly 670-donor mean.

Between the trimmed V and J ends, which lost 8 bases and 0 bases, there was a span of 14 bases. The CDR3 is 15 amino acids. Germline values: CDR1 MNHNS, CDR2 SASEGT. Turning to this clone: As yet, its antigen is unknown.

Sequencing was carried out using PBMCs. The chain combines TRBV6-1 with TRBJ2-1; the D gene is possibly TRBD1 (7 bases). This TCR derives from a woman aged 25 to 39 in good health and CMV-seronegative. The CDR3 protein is CASRAGQSSYNEQFF. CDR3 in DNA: TGTGCCAGCCGGGCGGGACAGAGCTCCTACAATGAGCAGTTCTTC.